The rows below give T cell receptor beta chains drawn from one sample of a study of blood T cells in healthy people across ages. TCRdb reprocessed the 5' RACE reads via MiXCR and lists one record per CDR3 protein. In the table there are about 1 million distinct CDR3 sequences, around 43% of which are singletons. Sequencing was done on a sample of blood. The receptors shown here come from a woman aged 60-75 years in good health. The conserved cysteine and the conserved F or W are not part of the CDR3 here. Size is omitted from some rows. Given values are once, few, many or a class for expanded clones.

TRBJ2-7 | TRBV6-1 | few | ASSEIWGHTSYEQY
TRBJ2-7 | TRBV12-3/TRBV12-4 | NA | ASSRAGTGAPYEQY
TRBJ2-7 | TRBV20-1 | NA | SANVLAGEDEQY
TRBJ2-5 | TRBV24-1 | NA | ATSDTETQY
TRBJ2-1 | TRBV20-1 | NA | SARGGGREFYEQF
NA | TRBV4-1 | NA | ASSHQSGEQY
TRBJ2-1 | TRBV6-5 | NA | ASSRLGNEQF
TRBJ2-3 | TRBV27 | few | ASSPRGHGSTDTQY
TRBJ2-1 | TRBV27 | few | ASSLSGAGYNNEQF
TRBJ2-1 | TRBV24-1 | once | ATSDAGRTNEQF
TRBJ1-1 | TRBV4-2 | NA | ASSHDRGGNTEAF
TRBJ2-1 | TRBV20-1 | NA | SARSTSGINNEQF
TRBJ1-2 | TRBV12-3/TRBV12-4 | NA | ASSLWVGDYT
TRBJ2-1 | TRBV7-9 | NA | ASSLVGRSPQQF
TRBJ1-1 | TRBV7-9 | NA | ASSVKGRNTEAF
NA | TRBV20-1 | NA | SARDLITGVTETQY
TRBJ2-5 | TRBV24-1 | NA | ATSDLGRQETQY